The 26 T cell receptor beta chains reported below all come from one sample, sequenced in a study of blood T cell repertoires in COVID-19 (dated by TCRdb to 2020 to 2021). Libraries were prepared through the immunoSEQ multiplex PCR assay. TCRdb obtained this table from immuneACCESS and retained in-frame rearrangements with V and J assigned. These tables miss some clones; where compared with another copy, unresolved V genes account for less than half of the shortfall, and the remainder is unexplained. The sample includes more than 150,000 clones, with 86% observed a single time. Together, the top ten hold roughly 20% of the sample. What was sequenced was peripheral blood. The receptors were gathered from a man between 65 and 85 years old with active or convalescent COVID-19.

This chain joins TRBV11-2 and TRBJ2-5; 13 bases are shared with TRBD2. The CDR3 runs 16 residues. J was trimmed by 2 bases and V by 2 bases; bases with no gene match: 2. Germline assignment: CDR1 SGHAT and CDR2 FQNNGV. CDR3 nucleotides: TGTGCCAGCAGCTTAACTAGCGGGAGGGGACAAGAGACCCAGTACTTC. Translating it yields CASSLTSGRGQETQYF.

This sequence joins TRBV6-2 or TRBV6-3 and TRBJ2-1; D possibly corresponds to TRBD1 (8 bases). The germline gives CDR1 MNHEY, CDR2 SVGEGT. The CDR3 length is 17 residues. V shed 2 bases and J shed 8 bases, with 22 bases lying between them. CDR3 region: CASSYRRGREFVDEQFF. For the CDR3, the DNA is TGTGCCAGCAGTTACCGCAGGGGGCGGGAGTTCGTTGATGAGCAGTTCTTC.

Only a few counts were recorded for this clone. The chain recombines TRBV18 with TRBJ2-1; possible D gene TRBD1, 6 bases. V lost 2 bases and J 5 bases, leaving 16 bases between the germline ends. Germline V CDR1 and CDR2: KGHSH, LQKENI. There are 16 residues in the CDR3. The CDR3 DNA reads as TGTGCCAGCTCACCATTTGCACCGGGACAAAACAATGAGCAGTTCTTC. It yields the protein CASSPFAPGQNNEQFF.

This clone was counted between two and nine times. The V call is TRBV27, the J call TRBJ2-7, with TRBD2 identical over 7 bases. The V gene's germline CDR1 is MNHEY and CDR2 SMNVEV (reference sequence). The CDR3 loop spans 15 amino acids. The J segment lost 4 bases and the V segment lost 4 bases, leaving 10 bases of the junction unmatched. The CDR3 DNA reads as TGTGCCAGCAGTTACATAGGCGGGAGCAGGTACGAGCAGTACTTC. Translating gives CASSYIGGSRYEQYF.

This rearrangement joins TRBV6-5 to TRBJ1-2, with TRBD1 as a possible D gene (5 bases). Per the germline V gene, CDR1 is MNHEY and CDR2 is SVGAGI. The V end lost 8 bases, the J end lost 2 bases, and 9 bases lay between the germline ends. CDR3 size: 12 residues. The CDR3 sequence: CASGGENYGYTF. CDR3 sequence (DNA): TGTGCCAGCGGGGGGGAGAACTATGGCTACACCTTC.

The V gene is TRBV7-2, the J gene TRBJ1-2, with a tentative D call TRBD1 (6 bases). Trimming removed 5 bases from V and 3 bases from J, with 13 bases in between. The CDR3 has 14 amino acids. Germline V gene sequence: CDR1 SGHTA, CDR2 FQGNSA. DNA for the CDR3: TGTGCCAGCAGCCCCGGGACATTCGACTATGGCTACACCTTC. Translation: CASSPGTFDYGYTF.

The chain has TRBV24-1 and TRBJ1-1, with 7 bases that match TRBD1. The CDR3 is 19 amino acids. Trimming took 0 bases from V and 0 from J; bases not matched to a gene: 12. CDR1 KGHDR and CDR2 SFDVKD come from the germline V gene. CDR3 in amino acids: CATSDLLPGGESVNTEAFF. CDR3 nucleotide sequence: TGTGCCACCAGTGATTTGCTACCAGGGGGAGAGTCGGTGAACACTGAAGCTTTCTTT.

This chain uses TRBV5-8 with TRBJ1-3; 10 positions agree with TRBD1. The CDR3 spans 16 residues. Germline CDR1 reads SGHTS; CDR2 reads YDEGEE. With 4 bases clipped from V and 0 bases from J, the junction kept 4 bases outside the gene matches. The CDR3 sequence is CASSRQGASSGNTIYF. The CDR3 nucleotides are TGTGCCAGCAGCAGACAGGGGGCGAGCTCTGGAAACACCATATATTTT.

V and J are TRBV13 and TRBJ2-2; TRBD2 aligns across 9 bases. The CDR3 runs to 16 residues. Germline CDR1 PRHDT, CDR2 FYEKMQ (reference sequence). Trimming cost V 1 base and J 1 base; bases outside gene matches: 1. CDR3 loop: CASSLVLAGNTGELFF. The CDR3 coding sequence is TGTGCCAGCAGCTTAGTACTAGCGGGGAACACCGGGGAGCTGTTTTTT.

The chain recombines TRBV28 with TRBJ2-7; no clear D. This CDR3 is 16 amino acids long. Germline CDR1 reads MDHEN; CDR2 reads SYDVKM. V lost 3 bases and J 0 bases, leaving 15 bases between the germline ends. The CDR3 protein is CASSFAVEYFSYEQYF. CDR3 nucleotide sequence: TGTGCCAGCAGTTTCGCGGTGGAGTACTTCTCCTACGAGCAGTACTTC.

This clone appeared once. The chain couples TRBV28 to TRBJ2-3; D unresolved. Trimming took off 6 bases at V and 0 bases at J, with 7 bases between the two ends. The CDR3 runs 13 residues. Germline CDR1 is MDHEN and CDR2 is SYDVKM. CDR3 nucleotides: TGTGCCAGCAGACAGCCTAGCACAGATACGCAGTATTTT. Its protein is CASRQPSTDTQYF.

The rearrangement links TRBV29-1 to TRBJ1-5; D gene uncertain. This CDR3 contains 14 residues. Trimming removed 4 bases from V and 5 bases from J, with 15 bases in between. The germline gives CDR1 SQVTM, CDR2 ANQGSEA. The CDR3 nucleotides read TGCAGCGTTGCCGAGGGAGGCGGAGATCAGCCCCAGCATTTT. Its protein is CSVAEGGGDQPQHF.

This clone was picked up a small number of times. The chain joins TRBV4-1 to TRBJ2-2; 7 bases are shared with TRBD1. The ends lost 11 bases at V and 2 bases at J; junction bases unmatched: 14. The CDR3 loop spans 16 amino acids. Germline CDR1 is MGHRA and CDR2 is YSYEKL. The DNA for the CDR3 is TGCGCCTCAGCAGCGCTCGGGACAGCTAACACCGGGGAGCTGTTTTTT. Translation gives CASAALGTANTGELFF.

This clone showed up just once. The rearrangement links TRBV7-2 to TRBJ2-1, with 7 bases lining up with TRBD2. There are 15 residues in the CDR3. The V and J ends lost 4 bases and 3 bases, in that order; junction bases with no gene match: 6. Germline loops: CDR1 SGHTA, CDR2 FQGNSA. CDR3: CASSSSGTNYNEQFF. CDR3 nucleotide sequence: TGTGCCAGCAGCTCGAGCGGGACTAACTACAATGAGCAGTTCTTC.

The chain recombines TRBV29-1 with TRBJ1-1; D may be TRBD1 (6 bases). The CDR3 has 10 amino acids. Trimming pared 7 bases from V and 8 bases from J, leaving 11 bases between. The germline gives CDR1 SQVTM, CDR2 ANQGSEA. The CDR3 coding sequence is TGCAGCGGGGATACAGGGGAAGCTTTCTTT. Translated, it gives CSGDTGEAFF. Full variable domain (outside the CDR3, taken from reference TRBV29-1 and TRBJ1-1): SAVISQKPSRDICQRGTSLTIQCQVDSQVTMMFWYRQQPGQSLTLIATANQGSEATYESGFVIDKFPISRPNLTFSTLTVSNMSPEDSSIYLCSGDTGEAFFGQGTRLTVV.

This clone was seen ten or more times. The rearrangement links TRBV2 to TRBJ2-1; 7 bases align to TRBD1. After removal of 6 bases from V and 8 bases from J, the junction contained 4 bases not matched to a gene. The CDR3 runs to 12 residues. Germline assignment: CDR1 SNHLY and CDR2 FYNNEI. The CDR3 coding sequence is TGTGCCAGCAGACCTACAGGGGATGAGCAGTTCTTC. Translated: CASRPTGDEQFF. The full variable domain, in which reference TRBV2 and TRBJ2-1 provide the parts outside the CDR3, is EPEVTQTPSHQVTQMGQEVILRCVPISNHLYFYWYRQILGQKVEFLVSFYNNEISEKSEIFDDQFSVERPDGSNFTLKIRSTKLEDSAMYFCASRPTGDEQFFGPGTRLTVL.

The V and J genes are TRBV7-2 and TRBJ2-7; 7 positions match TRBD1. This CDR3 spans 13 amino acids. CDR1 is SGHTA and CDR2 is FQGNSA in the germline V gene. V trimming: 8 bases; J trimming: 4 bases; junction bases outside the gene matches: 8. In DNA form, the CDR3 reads TGTGCCAGCGGTGGGGACAGTGGATACGAGCAGTACTTC. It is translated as CASGGDSGYEQYF. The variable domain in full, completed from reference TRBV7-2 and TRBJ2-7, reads GAGVSQSPSNKVTEKGKDVELRCDPISGHTALYWYRQSLGQGLEFLIYFQGNSAPDKSGLPSDRFSAERTGGSVSTLTIQRTQQEDSAVYLCASGGDSGYEQYFGPGTRLTVT.

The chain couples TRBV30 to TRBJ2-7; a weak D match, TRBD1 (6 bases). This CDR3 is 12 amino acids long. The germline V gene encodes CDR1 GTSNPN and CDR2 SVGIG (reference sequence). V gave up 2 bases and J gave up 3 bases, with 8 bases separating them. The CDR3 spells CAWSSDSYEQYF. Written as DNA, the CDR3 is TGTGCCTGGAGTTCGGACAGCTACGAGCAGTACTTC.

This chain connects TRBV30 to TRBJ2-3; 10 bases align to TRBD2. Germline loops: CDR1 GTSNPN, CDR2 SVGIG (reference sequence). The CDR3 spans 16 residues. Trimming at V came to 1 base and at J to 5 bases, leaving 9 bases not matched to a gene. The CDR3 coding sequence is TGTGCCTGGAGTGCCTCTAGCGGGAGTAAGGTAGATACGCAGTATTTT. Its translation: CAWSASSGSKVDTQYF. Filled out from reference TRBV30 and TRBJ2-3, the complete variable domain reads SQTIHQWPATLVQPVGSPLSLECTVEGTSNPNLYWYRQAAGRGLQLLFYSVGIGQISSEVPQNLSASRPQDRQFILSSKKLLLSDSGFYLCAWSASSGSKVDTQYFGPGTRLTVL.

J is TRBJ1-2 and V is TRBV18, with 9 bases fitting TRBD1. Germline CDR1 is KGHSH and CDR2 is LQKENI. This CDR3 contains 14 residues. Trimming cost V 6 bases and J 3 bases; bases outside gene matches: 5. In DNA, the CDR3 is TGTGCCAGCTCCTGGACAGGGGTGGACTATGGCTACACCTTC. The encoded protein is CASSWTGVDYGYTF.

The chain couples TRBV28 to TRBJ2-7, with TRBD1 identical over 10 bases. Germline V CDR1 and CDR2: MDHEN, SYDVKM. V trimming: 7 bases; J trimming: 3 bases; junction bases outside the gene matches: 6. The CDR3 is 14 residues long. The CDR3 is CASTIRTGGYEQYF. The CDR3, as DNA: TGTGCCAGCACTATTCGGACAGGGGGCTACGAGCAGTACTTC.

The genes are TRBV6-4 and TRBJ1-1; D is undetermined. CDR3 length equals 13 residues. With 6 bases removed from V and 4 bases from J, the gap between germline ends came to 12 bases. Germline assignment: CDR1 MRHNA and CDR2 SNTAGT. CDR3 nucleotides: TGTGCCAGCAGCCTGACAAGCACCACTGAAGCTTTCTTT. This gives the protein CASSLTSTTEAFF.

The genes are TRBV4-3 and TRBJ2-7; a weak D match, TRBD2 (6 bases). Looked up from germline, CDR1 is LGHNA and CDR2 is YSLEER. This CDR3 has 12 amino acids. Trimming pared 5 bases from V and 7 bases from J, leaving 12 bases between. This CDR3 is CASSGGLLEQYF. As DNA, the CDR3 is TGCGCCAGCAGCGGGGGACTTCTGGAGCAGTACTTC.

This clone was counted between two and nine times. The CDR3 DNA reads TGTGCCAGTTCCTCCGGGACTAGGCCCTACAATGAGCAGTTCTTC. Its protein product is CASSSGTRPYNEQFF. The chain is built from TRBV25-1 and TRBJ2-1, with TRBD2 matching 8 bases. V lost 9 bases to trimming and J lost 2 bases; unmatched junction nucleotides: 9. Germline lookup yields CDR1 MGHDK and CDR2 SYGVNS. The CDR3 is 15 residues long.

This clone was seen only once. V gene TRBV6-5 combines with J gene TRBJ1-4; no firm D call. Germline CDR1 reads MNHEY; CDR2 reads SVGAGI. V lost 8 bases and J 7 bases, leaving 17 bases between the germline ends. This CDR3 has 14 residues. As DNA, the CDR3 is TGTGCCAGCCTCCTACGGAGTGTCGCTGAAAAACTGTTTTTT. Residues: CASLLRSVAEKLFF.

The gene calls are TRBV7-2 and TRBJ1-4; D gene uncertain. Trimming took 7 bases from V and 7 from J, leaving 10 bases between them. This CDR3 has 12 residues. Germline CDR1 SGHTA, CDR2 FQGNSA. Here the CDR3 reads CASTRRGEKLFF. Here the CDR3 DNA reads TGTGCCAGCACCCGGCGGGGTGAAAAACTGTTTTTT.